This record looks at one T cell receptor (beta chain) sequence and its context. Its matching antigen is unknown. CDR3 length: 15 residues. Trimming left V 6 bases short and J 3 bases short, with 17 bases between. In germline, CDR1 is MDHEN, CDR2 SYDVKM. TCRdb independently ran MiXCR on the 5' RACE reads; one entry per CDR3 protein. Among some 260,000 distinct CDR3 sequences listed, approximately 5.2% were seen once. The record originates from a study of T cells after yellow fever vaccination. The wider study: Fractions low in cell number were prepared with SMART-Seq v4 Ultra Low Input. Broader study findings: Reappearance after the booster was observed for most primary-vaccination clones (roughly 97% CD4, around 90% CD8). Contaminants from the bulk population, in the form of abundant clonotypes, could be found in FACS-sorted repertoires. A limited proportion of clonotypes was detected within both the CD4 and CD8 compartments.

V usage is TRBV28 and J usage is TRBJ1-2, with D possibly matching TRBD1 (5 bases). This specimen was CD4+ T cells sorted from PBMCs, taken on the day of the yellow fever booster vaccination. This sequence was found in a man aged 18 to 29 who received the YFV17D yellow fever vaccine. DNA for the CDR3: TGTGCCAGCAGGGGGACGGGAGCGGGGGACTATGGCTACACCTTC. Its translation: CASRGTGAGDYGYTF.